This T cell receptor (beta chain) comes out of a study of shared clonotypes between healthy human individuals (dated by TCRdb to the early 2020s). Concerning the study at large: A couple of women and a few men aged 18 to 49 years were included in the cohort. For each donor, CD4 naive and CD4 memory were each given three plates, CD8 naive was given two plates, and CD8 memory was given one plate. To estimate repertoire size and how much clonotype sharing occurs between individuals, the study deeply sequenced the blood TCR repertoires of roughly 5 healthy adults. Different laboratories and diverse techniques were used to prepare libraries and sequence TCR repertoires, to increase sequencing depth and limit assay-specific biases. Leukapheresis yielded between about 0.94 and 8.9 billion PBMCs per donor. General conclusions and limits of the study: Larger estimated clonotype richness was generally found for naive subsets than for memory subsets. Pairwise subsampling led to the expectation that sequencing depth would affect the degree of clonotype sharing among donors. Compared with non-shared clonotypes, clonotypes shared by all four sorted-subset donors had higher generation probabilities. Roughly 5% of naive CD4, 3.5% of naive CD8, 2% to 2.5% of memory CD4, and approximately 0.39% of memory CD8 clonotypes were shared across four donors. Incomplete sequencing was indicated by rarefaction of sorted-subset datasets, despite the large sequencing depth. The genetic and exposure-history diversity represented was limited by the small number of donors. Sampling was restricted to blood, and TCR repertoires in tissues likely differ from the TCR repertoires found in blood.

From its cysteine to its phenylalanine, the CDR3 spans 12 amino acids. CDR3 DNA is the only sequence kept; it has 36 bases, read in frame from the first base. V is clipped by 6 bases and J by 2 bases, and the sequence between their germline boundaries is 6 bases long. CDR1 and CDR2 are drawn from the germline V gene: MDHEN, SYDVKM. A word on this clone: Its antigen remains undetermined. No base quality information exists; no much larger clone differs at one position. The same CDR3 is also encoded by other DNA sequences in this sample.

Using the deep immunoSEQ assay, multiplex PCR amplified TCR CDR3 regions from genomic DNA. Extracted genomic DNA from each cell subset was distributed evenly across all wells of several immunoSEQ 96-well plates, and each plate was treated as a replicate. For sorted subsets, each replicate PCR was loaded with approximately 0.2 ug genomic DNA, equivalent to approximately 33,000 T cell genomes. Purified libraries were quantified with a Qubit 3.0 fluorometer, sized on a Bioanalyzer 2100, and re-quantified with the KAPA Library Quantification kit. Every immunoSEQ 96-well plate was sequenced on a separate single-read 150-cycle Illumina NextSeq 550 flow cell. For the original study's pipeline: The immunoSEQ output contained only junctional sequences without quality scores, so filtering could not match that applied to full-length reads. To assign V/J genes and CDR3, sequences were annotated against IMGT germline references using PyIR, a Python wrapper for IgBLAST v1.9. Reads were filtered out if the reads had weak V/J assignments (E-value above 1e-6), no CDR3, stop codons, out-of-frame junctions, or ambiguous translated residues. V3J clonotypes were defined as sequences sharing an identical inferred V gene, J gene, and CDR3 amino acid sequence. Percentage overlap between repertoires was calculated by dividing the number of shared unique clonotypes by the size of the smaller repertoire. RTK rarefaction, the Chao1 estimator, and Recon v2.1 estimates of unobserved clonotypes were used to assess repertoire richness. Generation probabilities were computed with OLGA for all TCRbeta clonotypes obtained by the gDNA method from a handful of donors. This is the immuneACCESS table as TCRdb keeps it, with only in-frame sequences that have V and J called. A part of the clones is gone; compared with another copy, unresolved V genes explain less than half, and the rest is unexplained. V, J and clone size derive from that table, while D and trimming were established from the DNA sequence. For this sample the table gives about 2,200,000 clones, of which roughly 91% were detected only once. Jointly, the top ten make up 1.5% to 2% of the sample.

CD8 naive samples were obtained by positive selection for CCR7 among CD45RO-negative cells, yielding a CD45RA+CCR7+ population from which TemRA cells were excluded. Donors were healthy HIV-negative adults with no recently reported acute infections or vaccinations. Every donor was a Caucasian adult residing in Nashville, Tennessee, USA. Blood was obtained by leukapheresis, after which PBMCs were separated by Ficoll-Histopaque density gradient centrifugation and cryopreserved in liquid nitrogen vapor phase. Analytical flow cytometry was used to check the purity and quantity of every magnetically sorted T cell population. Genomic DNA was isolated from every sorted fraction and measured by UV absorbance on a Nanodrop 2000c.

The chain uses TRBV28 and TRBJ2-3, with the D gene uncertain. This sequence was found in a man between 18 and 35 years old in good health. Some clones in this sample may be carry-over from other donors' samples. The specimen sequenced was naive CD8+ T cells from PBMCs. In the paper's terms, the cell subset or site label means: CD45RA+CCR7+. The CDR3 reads CASSLTTDTQYF. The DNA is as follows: TGTGCCAGCAGCCTTACCACAGATACGCAGTATTTT.